A selection of T cell receptor beta chains follows, all from one sample in a study of graft-versus-host responses after intestinal transplantation. TCRdb's table, derived via immunoSEQ multiplex PCR, lists solely in-frame clones and lacks some. This table has fewer than 150,000 clones, around nine tenths appearing once. These TCRs' antigens remain unknown. Sequenced material: unstimulated CD4+ T cells sorted from spleen or lymph node cells, taken before intestinal transplant. The receptors were sampled from a human donor who received an intestinal transplant. Both conserved end residues are part of each CDR3. Each record gives: V gene, CDR3 length, J gene, D gene, CDR3 protein. A D gene is named only where the DNA matches it firmly.

v_gene: TRBV27
len: 14
j_gene: TRBJ2-1
d_gene: .
CDR3aa: CATSDGTSYNEQFF

v_gene: TRBV6-1
len: 9
j_gene: TRBJ1-5
d_gene: .
CDR3aa: CATAVPQHF

v_gene: TRBV5-1
len: 16
j_gene: TRBJ2-6
d_gene: .
CDR3aa: CASSGGMSSGANVLTF

v_gene: TRBV7-2
len: 15
j_gene: TRBJ1-3
d_gene: .
CDR3aa: CASSLLPASGNTIYF

v_gene: TRBV6-5
len: 10
j_gene: TRBJ2-7
d_gene: .
CDR3aa: CASSYYEQYF

v_gene: TRBV5-1
len: 16
j_gene: TRBJ2-7
d_gene: TRBD2
CDR3aa: CASSLGLLARSYEQYF

v_gene: TRBV11-3
len: 15
j_gene: TRBJ1-3
d_gene: .
CDR3aa: CASSLDGHSGNTIYF

v_gene: TRBV27
len: 16
j_gene: TRBJ2-5
d_gene: TRBD2
CDR3aa: CASGVSGGPRQETQYF

v_gene: TRBV19
len: 14
j_gene: TRBJ1-4
d_gene: .
CDR3aa: CASTMGTPLGKLFF

v_gene: TRBV6-1
len: 14
j_gene: TRBJ2-7
d_gene: .
CDR3aa: CASSELDYAYEQYF

v_gene: TRBV15
len: 13
j_gene: TRBJ2-7
d_gene: .
CDR3aa: CATSPLGGYEQYF

v_gene: TRBV5-1
len: 15
j_gene: TRBJ1-2
d_gene: .
CDR3aa: CASSRGSQGSYGYTF

v_gene: TRBV19
len: 14
j_gene: TRBJ1-1
d_gene: .
CDR3aa: CASSIERMNTEAFF

v_gene: TRBV2
len: 14
j_gene: TRBJ1-1
d_gene: TRBD1
CDR3aa: CASKGQGARTEAFF

v_gene: TRBV7-2
len: 13
j_gene: TRBJ1-1
d_gene: .
CDR3aa: CASSSLQVEGAFF

v_gene: TRBV11-1
len: 13
j_gene: TRBJ2-5
d_gene: .
CDR3aa: CASSPDYQETQYF

v_gene: TRBV30
len: 15
j_gene: TRBJ2-5
d_gene: .
CDR3aa: CAWSVGGTNQETQYF

v_gene: TRBV7-3
len: 17
j_gene: TRBJ2-6
d_gene: .
CDR3aa: CASSNQGVETGANVLTF

v_gene: TRBV9
len: 16
j_gene: TRBJ2-3
d_gene: TRBD1
CDR3aa: CASSPPPGQGMDTQYF

v_gene: TRBV13
len: 12
j_gene: TRBJ2-1
d_gene: .
CDR3aa: CASSLRPNEQFF

v_gene: TRBV18
len: 11
j_gene: TRBJ1-1
d_gene: .
CDR3aa: CASSADTEAFF

v_gene: TRBV7-9
len: 16
j_gene: TRBJ1-6
d_gene: .
CDR3aa: CASSLASGASNSPLHF

v_gene: TRBV5-8
len: 16
j_gene: TRBJ2-1
d_gene: .
CDR3aa: CASSLGGSGGGNEQFF

v_gene: TRBV6-6
len: 14
j_gene: TRBJ1-4
d_gene: .
CDR3aa: CASSDRHGGEKLFF

v_gene: TRBV4-2
len: 15
j_gene: TRBJ2-3
d_gene: TRBD1
CDR3aa: CASSQGTGGTDTQYF

v_gene: TRBV5-6
len: 14
j_gene: TRBJ1-6
d_gene: TRBD1
CDR3aa: CASSKGQGNSPLHF

v_gene: TRBV5-6
len: 16
j_gene: TRBJ2-5
d_gene: TRBD1
CDR3aa: CASSLLGQGGEETQYF

v_gene: TRBV6-1
len: 12
j_gene: TRBJ2-5
d_gene: .
CDR3aa: CASSHPGETQYF

v_gene: TRBV29-1
len: 13
j_gene: TRBJ1-1
d_gene: .
CDR3aa: CSVALRRNTEAFF

v_gene: TRBV6-1
len: 14
j_gene: TRBJ2-3
d_gene: TRBD2
CDR3aa: CASSLAGGTDTQYF

v_gene: TRBV5-4
len: 16
j_gene: TRBJ2-1
d_gene: .
CDR3aa: CASSLEVGGAYNEQFF